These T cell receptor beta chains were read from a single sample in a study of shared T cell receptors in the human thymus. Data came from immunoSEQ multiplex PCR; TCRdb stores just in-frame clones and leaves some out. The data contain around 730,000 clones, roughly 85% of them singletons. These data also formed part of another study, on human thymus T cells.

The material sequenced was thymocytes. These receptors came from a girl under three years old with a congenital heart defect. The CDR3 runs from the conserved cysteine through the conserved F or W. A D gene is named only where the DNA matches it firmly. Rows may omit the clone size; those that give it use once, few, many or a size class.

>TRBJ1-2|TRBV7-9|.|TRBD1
CASKGLGERGLLGYTF
TGTGCCAGCAAGGGGCTAGGGGAGAGGGGGCTGCTTGGCTACACCTTC
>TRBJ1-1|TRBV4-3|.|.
CASSQRAGGGGDTEAFF
TGCGCCAGCAGCCAAAGGGCCGGTGGGGGAGGAGACACTGAAGCTTTCTTT
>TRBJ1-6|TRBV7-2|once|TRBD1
CASSYNRGGWEYNSPLHF
TGTGCCAGCAGTTACAACAGGGGAGGTTGGGAGTATAATTCACCCCTCCACTTT
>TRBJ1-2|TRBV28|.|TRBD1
CASSLGQGVGGGYTF
TGTGCCAGCAGTCTGGGACAGGGGGTCGGTGGGGGCTACACCTTC
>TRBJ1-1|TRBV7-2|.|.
CASSRNGLTNTEAFF
TGTGCCAGCAGCCGTAACGGACTTACGAACACTGAAGCTTTCTTT
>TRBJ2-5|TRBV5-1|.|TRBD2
CASSFISSGGTETQYF
TGCGCCAGCAGCTTTATATCTAGCGGGGGGACCGAGACCCAGTACTTC
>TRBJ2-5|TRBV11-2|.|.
CASSLGYSGVGETQYF
TGTGCCAGCAGCTTAGGCTACTCGGGGGTAGGAGAGACCCAGTACTTC
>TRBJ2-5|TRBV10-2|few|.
CASSVRGSRKETQYF
TGCGCCAGCAGTGTTCGGGGTTCGCGTAAAGAGACCCAGTACTTC
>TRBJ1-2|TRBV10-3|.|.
CAISHLNMTNYGYTF
TGTGCCATCAGCCATTTAAACATGACTAACTATGGCTACACCTTC
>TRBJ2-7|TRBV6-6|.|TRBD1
CASSRDRVDNEQYF
TGTGCCAGCAGTAGGGACAGGGTGGACAACGAGCAGTACTTC
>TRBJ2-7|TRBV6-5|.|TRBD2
CASSYSNLRGDPHF
TGTGCCAGCAGTTACTCGAATTTGCGGGGGGACCCGCACTTC
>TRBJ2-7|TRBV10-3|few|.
CAIRDRDEQYF
TGTGCCATCAGGGATCGGGACGAGCAGTACTTC
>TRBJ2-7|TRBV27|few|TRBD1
CASSSNPKDREGGEQYF
TGTGCCAGCAGTTCGAACCCCAAGGACAGGGAAGGGGGCGAGCAGTACTTC
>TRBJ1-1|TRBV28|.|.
CASSSYRAGLPMNTEAFF
TGTGCCAGCAGTTCCTACAGGGCTGGATTACCCATGAACACTGAAGCTTTCTTT
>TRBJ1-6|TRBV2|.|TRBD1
CASSGQGRDNSPLHF
TGTGCCAGCAGTGGACAGGGTAGGGATAATTCACCCCTCCACTTT
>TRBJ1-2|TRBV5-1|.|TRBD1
CASSYGQGADGYTF
TGCGCCAGCAGCTACGGACAGGGGGCTGATGGCTACACCTTC
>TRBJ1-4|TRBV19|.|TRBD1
CASRNRGEKLFF
TGTGCCAGTAGGAACAGGGGCGAAAAACTGTTTTTT
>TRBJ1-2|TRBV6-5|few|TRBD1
CASRPDRNLYGYTF
TGTGCCAGCAGACCGGACAGGAACCTCTATGGCTACACCTTC
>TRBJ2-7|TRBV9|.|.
CASSVGRFAGATEQYF
TGTGCCAGCAGCGTAGGGAGGTTTGCGGGGGCTACCGAGCAGTACTTC
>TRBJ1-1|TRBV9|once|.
CASSVVFGEASTGRDTEAFF
TGTGCCAGCAGCGTAGTTTTCGGGGAGGCGAGCACTGGTAGGGACACTGAAGCTTTCTTT
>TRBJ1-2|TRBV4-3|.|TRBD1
CASSQRQGEGYTF
TGCGCCAGCAGCCAGAGACAGGGGGAGGGCTACACCTTC
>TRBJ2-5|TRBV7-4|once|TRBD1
CASSPYPRTGALQETQYF
TGTGCCAGCAGCCCCTACCCTAGGACAGGGGCCTTACAAGAGACCCAGTACTTC
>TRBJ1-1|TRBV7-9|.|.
CASSSSNRDVKETEAFF
TGTGCCAGCAGCTCGAGCAACAGGGATGTAAAGGAGACTGAAGCTTTCTTT
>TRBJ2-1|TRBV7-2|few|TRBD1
CASSLKTGVYNEQFF
TGTGCCAGCAGCCTAAAAACAGGGGTGTACAATGAGCAGTTCTTC
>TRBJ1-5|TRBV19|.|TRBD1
CASSDRAGNQPQHF
TGTGCCAGTAGTGACAGGGCGGGGAATCAGCCCCAGCATTTT
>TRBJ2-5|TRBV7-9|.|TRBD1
CASSLSGTGQYF
TGTGCCAGCAGCTTGAGTGGGACAGGGCAGTACTTC
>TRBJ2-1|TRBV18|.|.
CASSPQPDEQFF
TGTGCCAGCTCACCACAACCGGATGAGCAGTTCTTC
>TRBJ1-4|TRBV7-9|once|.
CASSPRQVTNEKLFF
TGTGCCAGCAGCCCCCGACAGGTTACTAATGAAAAACTGTTTTTT
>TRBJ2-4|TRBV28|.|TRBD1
CASTRDRDLNIQYF
TGTGCCAGCACCCGGGACAGGGACCTAAACATTCAGTACTTC
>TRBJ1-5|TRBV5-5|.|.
CASSLNTGDNQPQHF
TGTGCCAGCAGCTTGAATACGGGGGACAATCAGCCCCAGCATTTT
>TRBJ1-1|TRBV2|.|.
CASSDGGLTTEAFF
TGTGCCAGCAGTGACGGGGGGCTTACGACTGAAGCTTTCTTT
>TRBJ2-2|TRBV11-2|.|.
CASSLPHSGTLKNTGELLF
TGTGCCAGCAGCTTACCTCATTCCGGGACTCTAAAGAACACCGGGGAGCTGTTGTTT
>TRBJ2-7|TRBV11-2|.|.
CASSLDGLAPSYEQYF
TGTGCCAGCAGCTTAGATGGCCTTGCTCCTTCCTACGAGCAGTACTTC
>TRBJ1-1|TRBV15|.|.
CATSRDLWARNTEAFF
TGTGCCACCAGCAGAGATTTGTGGGCAAGGAACACTGAAGCTTTCTTT
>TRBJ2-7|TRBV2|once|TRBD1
CASSGIRDRVYEQYF
TGTGCCAGCAGTGGTATCCGGGACAGGGTTTACGAGCAGTACTTC
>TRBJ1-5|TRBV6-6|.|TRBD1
CASSWEQGSSNQPQHF
TGTGCCAGCAGCTGGGAACAGGGGTCCAGCAATCAGCCCCAGCATTTT
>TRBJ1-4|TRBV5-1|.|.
CASSLVGDINEKLFF
TGCGCCAGCAGCTTGGTCGGTGACATCAATGAAAAACTGTTTTTT
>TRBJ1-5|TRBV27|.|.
CASSSQGPSNQPQHF
TGTGCCAGCAGTTCACAGGGACCGAGCAATCAGCCCCAGCATTTT
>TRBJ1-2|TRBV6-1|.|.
CASSETRAYGYTF
TGTGCCAGCAGTGAAACTAGGGCCTATGGCTACACCTTC
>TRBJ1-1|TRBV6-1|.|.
CASREKGSGTEAFF
TGTGCCAGCAGGGAGAAAGGTTCGGGCACTGAAGCTTTCTTT
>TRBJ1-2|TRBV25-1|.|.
CASSPQRGTNYGYTF
TGTGCCAGCAGCCCTCAGAGGGGGACAAACTATGGCTACACCTTC
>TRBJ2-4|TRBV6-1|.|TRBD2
CASTSGGEENIQYF
TGTGCCAGCACTAGCGGGGGGGAAGAGAACATTCAGTACTTC
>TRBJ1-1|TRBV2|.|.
CASRGAPRVRAFF
TGTGCCAGCAGGGGGGCGCCCCGGGTAAGAGCTTTCTTT
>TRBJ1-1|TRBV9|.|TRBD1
CASSVGGQGVQAFF
TGTGCCAGCAGCGTAGGAGGACAGGGAGTTCAAGCTTTCTTT
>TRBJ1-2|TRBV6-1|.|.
CASSVRGYTF
TGTGCCAGCAGTGTTCGGGGGTACACCTTC
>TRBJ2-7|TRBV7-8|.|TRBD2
CASSPRSSGGPYEQYF
TGTGCCAGCAGCCCCAGGTCTAGCGGGGGCCCCTACGAGCAGTACTTC
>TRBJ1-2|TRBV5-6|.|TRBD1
CASSPQGAWGYTF
TGTGCCAGCAGTCCACAGGGGGCCTGGGGCTACACCTTC
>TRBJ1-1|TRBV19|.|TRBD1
CASSPRTGNTEAFF
TGTGCCAGTAGTCCACGGACAGGGAACACTGAAGCTTTCTTT